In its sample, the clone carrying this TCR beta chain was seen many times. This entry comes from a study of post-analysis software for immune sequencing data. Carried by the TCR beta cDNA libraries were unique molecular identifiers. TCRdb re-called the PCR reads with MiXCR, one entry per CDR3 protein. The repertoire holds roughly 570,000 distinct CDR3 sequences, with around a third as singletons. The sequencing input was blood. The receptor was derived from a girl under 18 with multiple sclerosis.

For the CDR3, the DNA is TGTGCCAGCGGGATTATACCCGGGGATGGGGCCCAGTACTTC. It translates to CASGIIPGDGAQYF. This sequence joins TRBV11-2 and TRBJ2-5; maybe TRBD2 (5 bases). Looked up from germline, CDR1 is SGHAT and CDR2 is FQNNGV. The CDR3 runs to 14 residues. V gave up 8 bases and J gave up 9 bases, with 22 bases separating them.